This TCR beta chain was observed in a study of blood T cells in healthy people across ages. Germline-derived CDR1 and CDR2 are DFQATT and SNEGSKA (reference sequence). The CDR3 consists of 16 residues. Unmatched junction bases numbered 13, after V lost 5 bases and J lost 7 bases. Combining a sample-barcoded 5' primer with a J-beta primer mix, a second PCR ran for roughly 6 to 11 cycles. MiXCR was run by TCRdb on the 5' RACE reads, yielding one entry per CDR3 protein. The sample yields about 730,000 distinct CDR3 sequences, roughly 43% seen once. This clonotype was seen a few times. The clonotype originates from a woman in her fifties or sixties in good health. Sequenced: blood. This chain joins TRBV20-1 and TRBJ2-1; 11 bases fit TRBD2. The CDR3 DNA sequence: TGCAGTGCTCTCGGGTCACTAGCGGGAGAAGGGAATGAGCAGTTCTTC. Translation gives CSALGSLAGEGNEQFF.